Below, one T cell receptor (beta chain) is given with its context. This sample was taken from a study of blood T cell repertoires in COVID-19. For the study at large: There were acute and convalescent COVID-19 samples, and they came from the United States, Italy and Spain. PBMCs, B-cell-depleted T cells, or T cells were the source of the cDNA or gDNA that made up the material.

Original processing notes: From reference gene primer amplification, estimates of nucleated cell counts were derived. Libraries were prepared by immunoSEQ multiplex PCR; TCRdb keeps only in-frame clonotypes and omits some of them. The V and J calls and the clone size are those of that table, but D and trimming were determined from the DNA. The data show roughly 47,000 clones, with 88% seen just once and 8% held by the top ten. V shed 2 bases and J shed 7 bases, with 13 bases lying between them. CDR1 and CDR2 from the germline V gene are SGHNT and YYREEE (reference sequence). The CDR3 length is 14 residues.

This clonotype was obtained from a man in his fifties with acute or convalescent COVID-19. What was sequenced was peripheral blood. The V and J genes are TRBV5-4 and TRBJ2-1; no firm D call. The CDR3 sequence is CASSFVGYSNEQFF. The CDR3 nucleotides read TGTGCCAGCAGCTTTGTCGGGTACTCTAATGAGCAGTTCTTC.